This T cell receptor (beta chain) was captured by sequencing in a study of patients and donors after allogeneic stem cell transplantation. V was shortened by 2 bases and J by 3 bases, with 22 bases between the two germline ends. In germline, CDR1 is SGHVS, CDR2 FNYEAQ. The length of the CDR3 is 18 residues. This clonotype turned up a few times. TCRdb redid the calling of the RT-PCR reads with MiXCR, one entry per CDR3 protein. Of 150,000 to 250,000 distinct CDR3 sequences in the sample, 41% were seen once. This chain links TRBV7-6 with TRBJ1-1, with a tentative D call TRBD1 (6 bases). The receptor's source is a human donor who was either an allogeneic HSCT recipient or a stem cell or donor lymphocyte infusion donor (not recorded which). It is not recorded whose cells these are; they may come from a transplant donor. The sequencing input was blood, either unsorted or a sorted T cell fraction (not recorded which). The CDR3 DNA follows: TGTGCCAGCAGCTTATATTATTCGACAGGAGTCAGGGACACTGAAGCTTTCTTT. Its protein is CASSLYYSTGVRDTEAFF.